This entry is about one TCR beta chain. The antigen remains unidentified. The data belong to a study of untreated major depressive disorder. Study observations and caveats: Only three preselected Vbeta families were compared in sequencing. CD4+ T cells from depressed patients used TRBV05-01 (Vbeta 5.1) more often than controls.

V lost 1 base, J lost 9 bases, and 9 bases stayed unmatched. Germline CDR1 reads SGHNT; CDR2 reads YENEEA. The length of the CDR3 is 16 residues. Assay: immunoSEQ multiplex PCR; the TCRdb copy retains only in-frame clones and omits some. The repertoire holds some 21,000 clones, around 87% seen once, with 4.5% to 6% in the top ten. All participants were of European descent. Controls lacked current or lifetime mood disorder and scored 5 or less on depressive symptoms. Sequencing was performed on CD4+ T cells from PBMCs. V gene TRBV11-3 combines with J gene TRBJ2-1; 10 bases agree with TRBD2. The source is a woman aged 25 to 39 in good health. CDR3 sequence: CASSLVGSGGFVEQFF. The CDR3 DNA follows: TGTGCCAGCAGCTTAGTGGGTAGCGGGGGGTTTGTTGAGCAGTTCTTC.